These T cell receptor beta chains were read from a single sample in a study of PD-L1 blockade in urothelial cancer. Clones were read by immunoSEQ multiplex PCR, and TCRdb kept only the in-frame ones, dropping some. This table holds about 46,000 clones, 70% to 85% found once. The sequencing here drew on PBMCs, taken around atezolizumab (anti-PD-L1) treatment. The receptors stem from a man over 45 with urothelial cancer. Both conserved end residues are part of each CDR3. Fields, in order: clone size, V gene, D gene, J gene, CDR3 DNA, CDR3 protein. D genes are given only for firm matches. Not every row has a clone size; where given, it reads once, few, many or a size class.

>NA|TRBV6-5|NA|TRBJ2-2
TGTGCCAGCAGTTACGCGGGGGCGGGCACCGGGGAGCTGTTTTTT
CASSYAGAGTGELFF
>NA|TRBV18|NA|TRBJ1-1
TGTGCCAGCTCACCACCGACATACACTGAAGCTTTCTTT
CASSPPTYTEAFF
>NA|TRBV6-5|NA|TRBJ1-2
TGTGCCAGCAGTTACAAGTCCCTATCGGGCTATGGCTACACCTTC
CASSYKSLSGYGYTF
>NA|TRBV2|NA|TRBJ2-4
TGTGCCAGCAGTGACCCAGGTCTTAGTGTGAACATTCAGTACTTC
CASSDPGLSVNIQYF
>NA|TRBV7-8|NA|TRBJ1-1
TGTGCCAGCAGCTTACGAGGTATTGCGACTGAAGCTTTCTTT
CASSLRGIATEAFF
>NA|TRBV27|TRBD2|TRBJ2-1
TGTGCCAGCAGTTACGACCGGGGAGGGTTCAATGAGCAGTTCTTC
CASSYDRGGFNEQFF
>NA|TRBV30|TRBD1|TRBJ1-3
TGTGCCTGGAGTAAGGGGACAGGGGGCGGAAACACCATATATTTT
CAWSKGTGGGNTIYF
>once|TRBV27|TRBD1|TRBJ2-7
TGTGCCAGCAGTCTCGACAGGGGGCCCTACGAGCAGTACTTC
CASSLDRGPYEQYF
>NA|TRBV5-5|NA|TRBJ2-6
TGTGCCAGCAGCCAAACAGGGTCGGGCGGGGCCAACGTCCTGACTTTC
CASSQTGSGGANVLTF
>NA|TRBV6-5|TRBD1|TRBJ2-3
TGTGCCAGCAGTTTCGAGGCAGGGGGAGATACGCAGTATTTT
CASSFEAGGDTQYF
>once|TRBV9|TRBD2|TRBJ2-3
TGTGCCAGCACTCGGGCGGGGGTCACAGATACGCAGTATTTT
CASTRAGVTDTQYF
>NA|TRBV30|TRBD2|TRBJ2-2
TGTGCCTGGAGTGTCGGGGGACTAAGCGGGCGGATCACCGGGGAGCTGTTTTTT
CAWSVGGLSGRITGELFF
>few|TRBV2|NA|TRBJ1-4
TGTGCCAGCAGTGGCTCGGGGTGGAACGAAAAACTGTTTTTT
CASSGSGWNEKLFF
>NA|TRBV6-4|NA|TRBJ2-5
TGTGCCAGCAGTGACTCCCCTCGGACAGAGGAGAGAGAGACCCAGTACTTC
CASSDSPRTEERETQYF
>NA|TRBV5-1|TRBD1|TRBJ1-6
TGCGCCAGCAGCTTCCGGACAGGAGATAATTCACCCCTCCACTTT
CASSFRTGDNSPLHF
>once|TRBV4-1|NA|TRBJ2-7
TGCGCCAGCAGCCTAGGGACTTCCTACGAGCAGTACTTC
CASSLGTSYEQYF
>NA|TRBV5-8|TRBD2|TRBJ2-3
TGTGCCAGCAGCTTCCCGCTAGCGGGAGCGAGCACAGATACGCAGTATTTT
CASSFPLAGASTDTQYF
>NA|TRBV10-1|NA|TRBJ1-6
TGCGCCAGCAGAGCCGGGACTGAGAATTCACCCCTCCACTTT
CASRAGTENSPLHF
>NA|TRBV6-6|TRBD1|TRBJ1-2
TGTGCCAGCACCGGGACAGGGGCGCGGGGCTATGGCTACACCTTC
CASTGTGARGYGYTF
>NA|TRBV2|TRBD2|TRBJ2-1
TGTGCCAGCAGTGGAGGTCGTGCGGGGGGGTACAATGAGCAGTTCTTC
CASSGGRAGGYNEQFF
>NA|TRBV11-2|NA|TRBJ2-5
TGTGCCAGCAGCTTAGGTTTAGGGGGAGAGACCCAGTACTTC
CASSLGLGGETQYF
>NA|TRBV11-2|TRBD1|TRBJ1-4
TGTGCCAGCAGAAGTCTTTGGACAGGGAGGAGAGAAAAACTGTTTTTT
CASRSLWTGRREKLFF
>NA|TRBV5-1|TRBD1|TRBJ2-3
TGCGCCAGCAGCTTCCCTTCCGGGACAGGGGGCCCAGATACGCAGTATTTT
CASSFPSGTGGPDTQYF
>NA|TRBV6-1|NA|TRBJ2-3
TGTGCCAGCAGCCCAGTTGGGAGCGCAGATACGCAGTATTTT
CASSPVGSADTQYF
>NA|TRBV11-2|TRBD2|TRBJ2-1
TGTGCCAGCAGCTCCAGACAGAGGATGTTGGCGGGAGGTGGTAAGCAGTTCTTC
CASSSRQRMLAGGGKQFF
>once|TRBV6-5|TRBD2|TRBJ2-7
TGTGCCAGCAGACGACTAGCGGGAGGCCGCGAGCAGTACTTC
CASRRLAGGREQYF
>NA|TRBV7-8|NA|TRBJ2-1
TGTGCCAGCAGCTCCAGACTAGTTCGGGATGAGCAGTTCTTC
CASSSRLVRDEQFF
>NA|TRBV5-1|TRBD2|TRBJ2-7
TGCGCCAGCAGCTTAGCACTAGCGGTAGACTACGAGCAGTACTTC
CASSLALAVDYEQYF
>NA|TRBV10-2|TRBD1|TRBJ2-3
TGCGCCAGCAGTGATCCGGGACAGGGGGGTACAGATACGCAGTATTTT
CASSDPGQGGTDTQYF
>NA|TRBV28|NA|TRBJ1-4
TGTGCCAGCAGTCCCCTAGGGAGACGGTCAACTAATGAAAAACTGTTTTTT
CASSPLGRRSTNEKLFF
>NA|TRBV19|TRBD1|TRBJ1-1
TGTGCCAGTAGTGGGGACAGGGCGAACACTGAAGCTTTCTTT
CASSGDRANTEAFF
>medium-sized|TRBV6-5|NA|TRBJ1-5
TGTGCCAGCAGTTACTCGGGGGGATCTCAGCCCCAGCATTTT
CASSYSGGSQPQHF
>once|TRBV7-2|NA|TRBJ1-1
TGTGCCAGCAGCAGAGGGGGACGGGAGAACACTGAAGCTTTCTTT
CASSRGGRENTEAFF
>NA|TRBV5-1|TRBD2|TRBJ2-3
TGCGCCAGCAGCTTGGCAACTAGCGCAGATACGCAGTATTTT
CASSLATSADTQYF
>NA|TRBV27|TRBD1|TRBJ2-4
TGTGCCAGCAGTCCCCGGACAGGGGAATTAGGCATTCAGTACTTC
CASSPRTGELGIQYF
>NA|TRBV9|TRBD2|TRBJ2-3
TGTGCCAGCAGCCCTTATAGACTAGCGCCGAGCACAGATACGCAGTATTTT
CASSPYRLAPSTDTQYF
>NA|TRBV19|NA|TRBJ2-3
TGTGCCAGTAGTACTCAGGGAAAGAGCACAGATACGCAGTATTTT
CASSTQGKSTDTQYF
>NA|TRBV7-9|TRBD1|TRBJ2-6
TGTGCCAGCAGCCTTCCGACAGGGCCATCTGGGGCCAACGTCCTGACTTTC
CASSLPTGPSGANVLTF
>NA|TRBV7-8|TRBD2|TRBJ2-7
TGTGCCAGCAGCCCCCCGGGGGGGAGTCCCTACGAGCAGTACTTC
CASSPPGGSPYEQYF
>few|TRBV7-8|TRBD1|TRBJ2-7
TGTGCCAGCAGCTTTCTCCCGGGACAGGCATCCTACGAGCAGTACTTC
CASSFLPGQASYEQYF
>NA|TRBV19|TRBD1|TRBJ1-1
TGTGCCTCCGACCCCGCAGGGGGCGGAGGAAAAACTGAAGCTTTCTTT
CASDPAGGGGKTEAFF
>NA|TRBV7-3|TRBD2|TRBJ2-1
TGTGCCAGCAGCACCTTGACTAGCGGGGGGGCGCATGAGCAGTTCTTC
CASSTLTSGGAHEQFF
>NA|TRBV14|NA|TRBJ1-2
TGTGCCAGCAGCCAAGGATTAGGGGTAAACGGCTACACCTTC
CASSQGLGVNGYTF
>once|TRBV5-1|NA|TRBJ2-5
TGCGCCAGCAGCCTGAACGGGATCGGAGCGTTCCCCCAAGAGACCCAGTACTTC
CASSLNGIGAFPQETQYF
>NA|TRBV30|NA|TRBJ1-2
TGTGCCTGGAGTGTAGCAGGGTTAGACTATGGCTACACCTTC
CAWSVAGLDYGYTF